This T cell receptor beta chain was obtained from a study of metastatic and nonmetastatic thyroid tumors. Study context: Across blood and tumor or nodule tissue, repertoires from malignant and benign thyroid patients were compared with one another. General study points: Benign nodules reportedly had significantly lower TCR beta diversity than malignant thyroid tumors in blood and tumor.

CDR3 length equals 14 residues. V gave up 3 bases and J gave up 5 bases, with 14 bases separating them. Per germline, CDR1 SGHRS and CDR2 YFSETQ. Turning to this clone: The antigen is not known.

In the original workflow: Differences in CDR3 between clinicopathological groups were drawn on to build a classifier intended to discriminate distant-metastatic papillary thyroid cancer patients. MiXCR reprocessed the PCR reads for TCRdb. The V and J calls shown here were made by TCRdb, not taken from the authors' results. Of 27,000 or so clones in the sample, roughly 24% were seen once. Thyroid surgery was performed in patients who had received no treatment beforehand. This TCR derives from a female donor with papillary thyroid cancer or a benign thyroid nodule (not recorded which). Some clones in this sample may be carry-over from other donors' samples. The J gene is TRBJ2-5, the V gene TRBV5-1; TRBD1 is a possible D gene (7 bases). Specimen: blood. The CDR3 region has the DNA TGCGCCAGCAGCTACAGGGGTGGAGGGGAGACCCAGTACTTC. This encodes CASSYRGGGETQYF.